Below, 27 T cell receptor beta chains from the same sample are listed, as sequenced in a study of T cells after yellow fever vaccination. MiXCR, applied by TCRdb to the 5' RACE reads, yields one record per CDR3 protein. The sample records approximately 34,000 distinct CDR3 sequences, more than 9% being singletons. The source was PBMCs, either bulk or a sorted T-cell subset (CD4+, CD8+, memory, or dextramer-sorted; not recorded which), collected around 16 days after the first yellow fever vaccination. The receptor set was obtained from a man younger than 35 who received the YFV17D yellow fever vaccine.

This clonotype occurred many times. The CDR3 region is CASSLAQFTGELFF. The DNA of the CDR3 is TGTGCCAGCAGCTTAGCACAGTTCACCGGGGAGCTGTTTTTT. The chain has TRBV7-7 and TRBJ2-2; no clear D gene. The CDR3 loop spans 14 amino acids. With 0 bases removed from V and 4 bases from J, the gap between germline ends came to 6 bases. Germline V gene data show CDR1 as SSHAT and CDR2 as FNYEAQ (reference sequence).

Ten or more counts support this clonotype. V usage is TRBV28 and J usage is TRBJ2-3; tentatively, D is TRBD1 (6 bases). Germline loops: CDR1 MDHEN, CDR2 SYDVKM. CDR3 length equals 15 residues. V lost 6 bases to trimming and J lost 0 bases, with 13 bases between them. The chain's CDR3 is CASRGQSGSTDTQYF. The CDR3 nucleotides read TGTGCCAGCAGGGGACAATCAGGCAGCACAGATACGCAGTATTTT.

This clonotype was recorded many times. The genes are TRBV20-1 and TRBJ2-7; perhaps TRBD1 as D (6 bases). Germline-derived CDR1 and CDR2 are DFQATT and SNEGSKA (reference sequence). The CDR3 has 13 residues. Deletions cut 3 bases from V and 1 base from J, with 10 bases between. The CDR3 nucleotides read TGCAGTGCTAGGGAAGGGGGATCCTACGAGCAGTACTTC. Translated, it gives CSAREGGSYEQYF.

Regarding this clonotype: This may be a read error: a much more frequent sequence differs by one nucleotide. The chain employs TRBV20-1 and TRBJ2-3; D might be TRBD2 (6 bases). This CDR3 contains 13 residues. Germline CDR1 and CDR2: DFQATT and SNEGSKA (reference sequence). Trimming cost V 6 bases and J 5 bases, with 15 bases left between them. Here the CDR3 DNA reads TGCAGTGCCCTGGTAGGGCGGGAAGATACGCAGTATTTT. As protein: CSALVGREDTQYF.

This clonotype has just one count. A read error may be the cause here, since a much bigger clone is one base away. The chain couples TRBV5-1 to TRBJ1-1; no clear D gene. This CDR3 is 13 amino acids long. Germline V gene data show CDR1 as SGHRS and CDR2 as YFSETQ. The V gene lost 0 bases and the J gene lost 11 bases, with 14 bases spanning the gap. CDR3 loop: CASSLGAWDRAFF. In DNA, the CDR3 is TGCGCCAGCAGCTTGGGGGCATGGGATAGGGCTTTCTTT.

Ten or more counts support this clonotype. J is TRBJ1-1 and V is TRBV20-1, with D possibly TRBD1 on 5 matching bases. The CDR3 runs to 14 residues. V was trimmed by 1 base and J by 5 bases, leaving 14 bases between them. Germline-derived CDR1 and CDR2 are DFQATT and SNEGSKA (reference sequence). CDR3 loop: CSARGAGGGTEAFF. CDR3 DNA sequence: TGCAGTGCTAGAGGCGCGGGGGGGGGAACTGAAGCTTTCTTT.

This clonotype was counted at least ten times. The V and J genes are TRBV7-2 and TRBJ2-2; TRBD1 agrees at 8 bases. Trimming cost V 11 bases and J 2 bases; bases outside gene matches: 7. CDR1 is SGHTA, CDR2 FQGNSA, per germline. The CDR3 has 14 residues. The CDR3 here is CAVDRGLNTGELFF. The CDR3 DNA reads as TGTGCCGTCGACAGGGGTCTCAACACCGGGGAGCTGTTTTTT.

In this sample, this clonotype turned up many times. The chain is built from TRBV24-1 and TRBJ2-3; unclear D gene. The CDR3 loop spans 13 amino acids. Trimming cost V 6 bases and J 1 base, with 7 bases left between them. Looked up from germline, CDR1 is KGHDR and CDR2 is SFDVKD. The CDR3: CATSSGGTDTQYF. CDR3 sequence (DNA): TGTGCCACCAGTTCCGGAGGCACAGATACGCAGTATTTT.

This clonotype occurred many times. The chain is built from TRBV7-2 and TRBJ1-2; D unclear. The CDR3 has 14 residues. Per germline, CDR1 SGHTA and CDR2 FQGNSA. V was pared by 2 bases and J by 8 bases, with 15 bases between. DNA of the CDR3: TGTGCCAGCAGCTTAAGCAGAACCTACCCGGGCTACACCTTC. Translated: CASSLSRTYPGYTF.

This clonotype was recorded many times. This rearrangement joins TRBV2 to TRBJ1-1; no reliable D call. Germline-derived CDR1 and CDR2 are SNHLY and FYNNEI. V was pared by 0 bases and J by 1 base, with 6 bases between. The CDR3 runs to 14 residues. Here the CDR3 DNA reads TGTGCCAGCAGTGAAGCGCCCGCGAACACTGAAGCTTTCTTT. Amino acids: CASSEAPANTEAFF.

Concerning this clonotype itself: A read error is possible here, since a much larger clone lies one base away. The V gene is TRBV7-6, the J gene TRBJ2-1; 8 nucleotides align to TRBD1. CDR3 size: 14 residues. V was clipped by 2 bases and J by 10 bases; unmatched bases: 7. Germline CDR1 is SGHVS and CDR2 is FNYEAQ. CDR3 sequence: CASSLHGQGEEQFF. CDR3 nucleotides: TGTGCCAGCAGCTTACACGGACAGGGCGAGGAGCAGTTCTTC.

Points on this clonotype: This may be a read error: a much more frequent sequence differs by one nucleotide. The chain is built from TRBV27 and TRBJ2-3, with no clear D. The CDR3 sequence is 14 residues long. V lost 0 bases and J lost 4, with 8 bases in between. The germline gives CDR1 MNHEY, CDR2 SMNVEV (reference sequence). CDR3 nucleotide sequence: TGTGCCAGCAGTTTATCACAGTGGTCAGATACGCAGTATTTT. Translating it yields CASSLSQWSDTQYF.

This clonotype has only one observation. A much larger clone lies one base from this, so it may be a read error. The V call is TRBV3-1, the J call TRBJ2-3; D may correspond to TRBD1 or TRBD2 (6 bases each). The CDR3 runs 15 residues. From germline, CDR1 is LGHDT and CDR2 YNNKEL (reference sequence). Written as DNA, the CDR3 is TGTGCCAGCACGAGGGGGGCAGTTGGGGGAGATACGAAGTATTTT. The encoded protein is CASTRGAVGGDTKYF.

This clonotype was counted many times. This chain joins TRBV7-2 and TRBJ2-3, with 9 positions matching TRBD2. Per the germline V gene, CDR1 is SGHTA and CDR2 is FQGNSA. Unmatched junction bases numbered 9, after V lost 5 bases and J lost 6 bases. The CDR3 runs to 15 residues. The CDR3 DNA reads as TGTGCCAGCAGCCTAAAGCGGGGGGATTTGGATACGCAGTATTTT. As protein: CASSLKRGDLDTQYF.

This clonotype was counted at least ten times. This chain connects TRBV7-2 to TRBJ2-3, with D uncertain. V lost 4 bases, J lost 2 bases, and 10 bases lay in between. The CDR3 contains 14 residues. Germline loops: CDR1 SGHTA, CDR2 FQGNSA. Written as DNA, the CDR3 is TGTGCCAGCAGCTCAAAGGCCCCCACAGATACGCAGTATTTT. Translating it yields CASSSKAPTDTQYF.

This clonotype was recorded at least ten times. The chain is built from TRBV13 and TRBJ2-5; 9 bases agree with TRBD2. In germline, CDR1 is PRHDT, CDR2 FYEKMQ (reference sequence). The length of the CDR3 is 14 residues. J gave up 9 bases and V 5 bases, and 10 bases lay outside the gene matches. The chain's CDR3 is CASSPRGASGAQYF. The CDR3 nucleotides are TGTGCCAGCAGCCCCAGAGGGGCTAGCGGGGCCCAGTACTTC.

This clonotype showed up just a few times. This chain connects TRBV5-4 to TRBJ1-2; tentatively, D is TRBD1 (5 bases). Trimming pared 4 bases from V and 4 bases from J, leaving 11 bases between. The CDR3 is 13 amino acids. Germline lookup yields CDR1 SGHNT and CDR2 YYREEE (reference sequence). In DNA form, the CDR3 reads TGTGCCAGCAGCCAGACAGACTCCTATGGCTACACCTTC. Protein product: CASSQTDSYGYTF.

In its sample, this clonotype was seen a few times. The chain combines TRBV7-3 with TRBJ2-7, with TRBD2 matching over 9 bases. Germline trimming cut 5 bases from V and 3 bases from J; bases unmatched to any gene: 17. CDR3 length: 18 residues. From germline, CDR1 is SGHTA and CDR2 FQGTGA. In nucleotides, the CDR3 is TGTGCCAGCAGCCAAGGGGGCTATGGGCGGGGGGGTATCTACGAGCAGTACTTC. The encoded protein is CASSQGGYGRGGIYEQYF.

Note on this clonotype: This sequence may be a read error, since a much larger clone differs from it by one base. This chain connects TRBV5-1 to TRBJ1-6; no clear D gene. Germline-derived CDR1 and CDR2 are SGHRS and YFSETQ. This CDR3 comprises 13 residues. V gave up 4 bases and J gave up 9 bases, with 11 bases separating them. The CDR3 reads CASSRVTGSPLHF. CDR3 DNA sequence: TGCGCCAGCAGCCGGGTTACTGGTTCACCCCTCCACTTT. The variable domain in full, completed from reference TRBV5-1 and TRBJ1-6, reads KAGVTQTPRYLIKTRGQQVTLSCSPISGHRSVSWYQQTPGQGLQFLFEYFSETQRNKGNFPGRFSGRQFSNSRSEMNVSTLELGDSALYLCASSRVTGSPLHFGNGTRLTVT.

This clonotype was counted many times. The rearrangement uses TRBV24-1 and TRBJ2-1, with D possibly matching TRBD2 (5 bases). Germline V gene sequence: CDR1 KGHDR, CDR2 SFDVKD. Trimming took 1 base from V and 0 from J, leaving 9 bases between them. This CDR3 is built from 16 residues. DNA of the CDR3: TGTGCCACCAGTGATTTTGGGGAGAGCTCCTACAATGAGCAGTTCTTC. Protein product: CATSDFGESSYNEQFF.

Ten or more counts support this clonotype. This rearrangement joins TRBV20-1 to TRBJ2-5; D may be TRBD1 (6 bases). The germline V gene encodes CDR1 DFQATT and CDR2 SNEGSKA (reference sequence). There are 15 residues in the CDR3. Trimming left V 0 bases short and J 3 bases short, with 14 bases between. In DNA, the CDR3 is TGCAGTGCTAGAGAAGTTCTGGGGGCTAAAGAGACCCAGTACTTC. Protein product: CSAREVLGAKETQYF.

This clonotype was recorded at least ten times. The rearrangement links TRBV7-3 to TRBJ2-2; 7 nucleotides match TRBD1. V dropped 5 bases and J dropped 3; count of bases not matched to a gene: 6. CDR1 is SGHTA, CDR2 FQGTGA, per germline. The CDR3 sequence is 15 residues long. The CDR3 is CASSRGQTYTGELFF. The CDR3 DNA is TGTGCCAGCAGCCGGGGACAGACCTACACCGGGGAGCTGTTTTTT.

This clonotype was observed at least ten times. CDR3 coding DNA: TGCAGTGCGCGGGGGTACAATGAGCAGTTCTTC. Translated, it gives CSARGYNEQFF. This rearrangement joins TRBV20-1 to TRBJ2-1, with 7 bases that match TRBD2. Germline CDR1 reads DFQATT; CDR2 reads SNEGSKA (reference sequence). The CDR3 sequence is 11 residues long. Trimming removed 6 bases from V and 4 bases from J; junction bases left unmatched: 0.

In the case of this clonotype: One end of the junction fails to match germline, which may point to a read error. The chain carries TRBV4-3 and TRBJ2-1, with 11 bases matching TRBD2. Germline loops: CDR1 LGHNA, CDR2 YSLEER. The length of the CDR3 is 15 residues. CDR3 nucleotides: TGCGCCAGCAGCCAACCTAGCGGGGGGAGAAATGCGCAGTTCTTC. As protein: CASSQPSGGRNAQFF.

This clonotype was picked up many times. The chain is built from TRBV6-2 or TRBV6-3 and TRBJ2-5, with D possibly being TRBD1 (6 bases). Germline assignment: CDR1 MNHEY and CDR2 SVGEGT. The ends were cut back, 2 bases at V and 11 bases at J, with 12 bases in the middle. The CDR3 is 12 amino acids. The CDR3 sequence: CASSYVGAVQYF. CDR3 bases: TGTGCCAGCAGTTACGTGGGGGCGGTTCAGTACTTC.

A word on this clonotype: A much larger clone lies one base from this, so it may be a read error. This chain uses TRBV29-1 with TRBJ2-7; perhaps TRBD2 as D (5 bases). Per the germline V gene, CDR1 is SQVTM and CDR2 is ANQGSEA. The CDR3 has 12 residues. The CDR3 sequence is CSIETRDYEQYF. The CDR3 bases are TGCAGCATTGAAACTAGGGATTACGAGCAGTACTTC.

V usage is TRBV9 and J usage is TRBJ2-7; D unresolved. This CDR3 contains 15 residues. Germline V CDR1 and CDR2: SGDLS, YYNGEE. Deletions cut 4 bases from V and 3 bases from J, with 17 bases between. The CDR3 region is CASSPIIGGYYEQYF. The CDR3 nucleotides read TGTGCCAGCAGCCCCATAATCGGTGGGTACTACGAGCAGTACTTC.